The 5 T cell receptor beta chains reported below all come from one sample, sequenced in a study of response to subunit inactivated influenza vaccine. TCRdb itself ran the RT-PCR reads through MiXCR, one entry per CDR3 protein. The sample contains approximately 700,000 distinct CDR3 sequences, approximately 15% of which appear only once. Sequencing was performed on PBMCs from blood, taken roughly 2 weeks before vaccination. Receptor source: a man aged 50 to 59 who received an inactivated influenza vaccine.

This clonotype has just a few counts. CDR3 sequence: CASSQSDNLYEQYF. CDR3 DNA sequence: TGCGCCAGCAGCCAATCGGACAACCTCTACGAGCAGTACTTC. The chain uses TRBV4-1 and TRBJ2-7; tentatively, D is TRBD1 (5 bases). The CDR3 runs to 14 residues. The V end was cut by 2 bases, the J end by 3 bases, with 11 bases between. Germline assignment: CDR1 MGHRA and CDR2 YSYEKL.

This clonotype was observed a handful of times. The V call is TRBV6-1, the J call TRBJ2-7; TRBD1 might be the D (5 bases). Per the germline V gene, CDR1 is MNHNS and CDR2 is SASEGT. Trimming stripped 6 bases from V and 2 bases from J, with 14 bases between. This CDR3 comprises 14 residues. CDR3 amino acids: CASRRFQGTYEQYF. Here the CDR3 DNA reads TGTGCCAGCAGGCGATTTCAGGGCACCTACGAGCAGTACTTC.

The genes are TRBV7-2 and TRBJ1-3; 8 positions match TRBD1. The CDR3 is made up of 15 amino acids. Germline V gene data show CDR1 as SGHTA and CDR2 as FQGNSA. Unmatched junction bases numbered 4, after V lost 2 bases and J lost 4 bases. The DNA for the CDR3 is TGTGCCAGCAGCTTACAGGGGGCGGGAGGAAACACCATATATTTT. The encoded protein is CASSLQGAGGNTIYF.

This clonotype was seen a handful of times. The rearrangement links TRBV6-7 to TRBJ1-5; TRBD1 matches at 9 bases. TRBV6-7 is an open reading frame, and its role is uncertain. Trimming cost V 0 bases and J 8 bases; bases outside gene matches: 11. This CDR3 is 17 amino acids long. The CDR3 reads CASSYSDFRDRVEPQHF. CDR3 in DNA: TGTGCCAGCAGTTACTCGGACTTCCGGGACAGGGTTGAGCCCCAGCATTTT.

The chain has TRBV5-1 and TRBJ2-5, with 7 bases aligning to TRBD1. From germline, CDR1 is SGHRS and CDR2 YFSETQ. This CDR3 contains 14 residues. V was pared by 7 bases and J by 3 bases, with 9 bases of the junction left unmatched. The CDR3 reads CASRTGAPEETQYF. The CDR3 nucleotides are TGCGCCAGCCGAACAGGGGCACCAGAAGAGACCCAGTACTTC.